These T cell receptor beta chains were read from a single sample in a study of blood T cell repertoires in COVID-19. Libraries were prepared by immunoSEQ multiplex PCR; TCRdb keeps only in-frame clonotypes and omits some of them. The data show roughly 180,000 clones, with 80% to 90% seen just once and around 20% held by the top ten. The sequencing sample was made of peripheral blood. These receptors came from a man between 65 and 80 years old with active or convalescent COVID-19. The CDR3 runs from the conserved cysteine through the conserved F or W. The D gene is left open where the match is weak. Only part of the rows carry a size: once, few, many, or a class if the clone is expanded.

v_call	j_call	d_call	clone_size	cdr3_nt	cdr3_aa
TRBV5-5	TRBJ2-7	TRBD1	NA	TGTGCCAGCAGCTTCTGGGACAGGTACGAGCAGTACTTC	CASSFWDRYEQYF
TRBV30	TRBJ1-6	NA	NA	TGTGCCTGGAGTACAGGATTGAGTATCCGGAGCTCCTATAATTCACTCCTCCACTTT	CAWSTGLSIRSSYNSLLHF
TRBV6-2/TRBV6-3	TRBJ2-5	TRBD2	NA	TGTGCCAGCAGTTGGCGGGCGGGGGAAGAGACCCAGTACTTC	CASSWRAGEETQYF
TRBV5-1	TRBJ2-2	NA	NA	TGCGCCAGCAGCTTGGGGTTTCGGGACACCGGGGAGCTGTTTTTT	CASSLGFRDTGELFF
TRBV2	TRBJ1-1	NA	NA	TGTGCCAGCAGTGAAGTGGGGGGGGACGCTGAAGCTTTCTTT	CASSEVGGDAEAFF
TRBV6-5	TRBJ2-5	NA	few	TGTGCCAGCAGCCCATCCCGGACTGAAGAGACCCAGTACTTC	CASSPSRTEETQYF
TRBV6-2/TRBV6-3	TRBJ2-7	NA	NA	TGTGCCAGCAGTTATTACCTGCGACAGGGGACTAACGAGCAGTACTTC	CASSYYLRQGTNEQYF
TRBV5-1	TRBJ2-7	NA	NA	TGCGCCAGCAGCCCTATCGCCGGGCAGGGCTCCTACGAGCAGTACTTC	CASSPIAGQGSYEQYF
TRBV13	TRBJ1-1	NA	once	TGTGCCAGCAGCCCCCGTAGAGGGGAGGGAACGAACACTGAAGCTTTCTTT	CASSPRRGEGTNTEAFF
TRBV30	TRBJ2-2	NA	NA	TGTGCCTGGAAGTCAGGGGCGGCCGGGGAGCTGTTTTTT	CAWKSGAAGELFF
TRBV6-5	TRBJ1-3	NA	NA	TGTGCCAGCAGTTACATCCAGGGTTTTCCTGGAAACACCATATATTTT	CASSYIQGFPGNTIYF
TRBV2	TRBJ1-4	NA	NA	TGTGCCAGCAGTCCCCAGGGCATTAATGAAAAACTGTTTTTT	CASSPQGINEKLFF
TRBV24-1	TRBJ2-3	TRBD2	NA	TGTGCCACCAGTGTTGGGGGTATAGCGGGGAGCACAGATACGCAGTATTTT	CATSVGGIAGSTDTQYF
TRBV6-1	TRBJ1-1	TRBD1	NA	TGTGCCAGCAGTGAAAGGCACAGGGGTAAGATCACTGAAGCTTTCTTT	CASSERHRGKITEAFF
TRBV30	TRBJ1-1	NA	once	TGTGCCTGGACGATTGGAACAGGGAACACTGAAGCTTTCTTT	CAWTIGTGNTEAFF
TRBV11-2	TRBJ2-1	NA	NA	TGTGCCAGCACTCCGGGACTGTCCCTCAATGAGCAGTTCTTC	CASTPGLSLNEQFF
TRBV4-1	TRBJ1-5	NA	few	TGCGCCAGTAAAACCACGGGAGTTGATAGCAATCAGCCCCAGCATTTT	CASKTTGVDSNQPQHF
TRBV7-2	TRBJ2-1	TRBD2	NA	TGTGCCAGCAGCTTACGCCCCCCTAGCGGGAGGGTAGGAAATGAGCAGTTCTTC	CASSLRPPSGRVGNEQFF
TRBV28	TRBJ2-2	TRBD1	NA	TGTGCCAGCACTATCTACGGACAGGGGAACACCGGGGAGCTGTTTTTT	CASTIYGQGNTGELFF
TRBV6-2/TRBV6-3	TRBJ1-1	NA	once	TGTGCCAGCAGCCCTCTTGGCGCGGCGAACACTGAAGCTTTCTTT	CASSPLGAANTEAFF
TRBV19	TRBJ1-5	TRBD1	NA	TGTGCCAGTAGTGGGGACAGGGGAGGCAATCAGCCCCAGCATTTT	CASSGDRGGNQPQHF
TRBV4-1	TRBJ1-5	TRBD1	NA	TGCGCCAGCAGCCACCCCCCGGGACAGGGGGCGGATCAGCCCCAGCATTTT	CASSHPPGQGADQPQHF
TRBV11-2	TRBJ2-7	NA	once	TGTGCCAGCAGCCCAATTGAGGTGGAGGGCTTCTACGAGCAGTACTTC	CASSPIEVEGFYEQYF
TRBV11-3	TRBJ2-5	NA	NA	TGTGCCAGCAGTTACGGGACTCGGGCTACAGAGACCCAGTACTTC	CASSYGTRATETQYF
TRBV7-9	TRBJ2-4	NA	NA	TGTGCCAGCAGCTTAGCGGAGCTCTCACTAGCCAAAAACATTCAGTACTTC	CASSLAELSLAKNIQYF
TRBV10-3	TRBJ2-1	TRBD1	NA	TGTGCCATCAGCCCAAGACAGGGGGCTTTTGAGCAGTTCTTC	CAISPRQGAFEQFF
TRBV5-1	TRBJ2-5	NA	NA	TGCGCCAGCAGCTTGTTGGCAGACCAAGAGACCCAGTACTTC	CASSLLADQETQYF
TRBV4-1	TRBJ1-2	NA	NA	TGCGCCAGCAGCCAAGCGACAGCTAACTATGGCTACACCTTC	CASSQATANYGYTF
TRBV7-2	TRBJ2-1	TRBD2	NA	TGTGCCAGCAGGCCCCAGTCCGGGACTAGCGGGGGGACCTACAATGAGCAGTTCTTC	CASRPQSGTSGGTYNEQFF
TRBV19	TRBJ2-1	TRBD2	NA	TGTGCCAGTACCAGACAGTTAGCGGGGGGGGACAATGAGCAGTTCTTC	CASTRQLAGGDNEQFF
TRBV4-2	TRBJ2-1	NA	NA	TGTGCCAGCAGCCCCGCCCCTAGCGTCTCCTACAATGAGCAGTTCTTC	CASSPAPSVSYNEQFF
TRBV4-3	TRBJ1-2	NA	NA	TGCGCCAGCAGCCAAGAGGTCAGTGAGGGAGGCTATGGCTACACCTTC	CASSQEVSEGGYGYTF
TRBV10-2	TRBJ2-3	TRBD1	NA	TGCGCCAGCAAAAACCCGGGACAGGGGAGGGATACGCAGTATTTT	CASKNPGQGRDTQYF
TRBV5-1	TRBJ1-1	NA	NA	TGCGCCAGCAGGATCGAGGGGGTTCGGAACACTGAAGCTTTCTTT	CASRIEGVRNTEAFF
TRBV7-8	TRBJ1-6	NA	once	TGTGCCAGCAGCCCCCGGCAGGGAGGGGAATCACCCCTCCACTTT	CASSPRQGGESPLHF
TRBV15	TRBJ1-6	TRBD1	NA	TGTGCCACCAGCAGAGAGACAGGGGAGGTTTCACCCCTCCACTTT	CATSRETGEVSPLHF
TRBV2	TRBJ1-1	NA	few	TGTGCCAGCATCTGGGGGGTTACTGAAGCTTTCTTT	CASIWGVTEAFF
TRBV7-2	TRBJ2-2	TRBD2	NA	TGTGCCAGCAACTCCCCACTAGCGGGAGGGACCGGGGAGCTGTTTTTT	CASNSPLAGGTGELFF
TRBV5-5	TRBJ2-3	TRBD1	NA	TGTGCCAGCAGCTTGGAGGGCTTTTGGAGATTCAGGGGGCAAGATACGCAGTATTTT	CASSLEGFWRFRGQDTQYF
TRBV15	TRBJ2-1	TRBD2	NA	TGTGCCACCAGCACCCTCCGCCCTGGGACTAGCGGGAATGGGGATGAGCAGTTCTTC	CATSTLRPGTSGNGDEQFF
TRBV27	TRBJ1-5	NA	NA	TGTGCCAGCAGGATGGACAGAAGCAATCAGCCCCAGCATTTT	CASRMDRSNQPQHF
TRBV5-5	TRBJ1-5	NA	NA	TGTGCCAGCAGCGCAGGGCTTTATCAGCCCCAGCATTTT	CASSAGLYQPQHF
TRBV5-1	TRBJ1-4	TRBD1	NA	TGCGCCAGCAGCCTGGGACAGGGGATAACTAATGAAAAACTGTTTTTT	CASSLGQGITNEKLFF
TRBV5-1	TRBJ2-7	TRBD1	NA	TGCGCCAGCAGCTTGGGGGGGACAGGGTTTACCTACGAGCAGTACTTC	CASSLGGTGFTYEQYF
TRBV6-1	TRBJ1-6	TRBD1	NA	TGTGCCAGCAGTGGGCCGGGACAGGGTATCTCCTATAATTCACCCCTCCACTTT	CASSGPGQGISYNSPLHF
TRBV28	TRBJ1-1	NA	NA	TGTGCCAGCAGATCCGTGAACACTGAAGCTTTCTTT	CASRSVNTEAFF
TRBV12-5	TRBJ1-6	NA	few	TGTGCTAGTGCCATAGATAATTCACCCCTCCACTTT	CASAIDNSPLHF
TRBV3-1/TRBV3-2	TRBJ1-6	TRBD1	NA	TGTGCCAGCAGCCCGAGACAGGGAAAGTCACCCCTCCACTTT	CASSPRQGKSPLHF
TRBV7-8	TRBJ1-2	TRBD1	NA	TGTGCCAGCAGCTCGGAGACAGGGGAATATGGCTACACCTTC	CASSSETGEYGYTF
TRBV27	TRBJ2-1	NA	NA	TGTGCCAGCGGGGGGGCGGGGGCACCGCACAATGAGCAGTTCTTC	CASGGAGAPHNEQFF
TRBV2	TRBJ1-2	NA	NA	TGTGCCAGCACCCCTGGAGGGAGAGTCTATGGCTACACCTTC	CASTPGGRVYGYTF
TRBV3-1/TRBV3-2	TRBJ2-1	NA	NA	TGTGCCAGCAGCCAAGAGGGGCATAATGAGCAGTTCTTC	CASSQEGHNEQFF
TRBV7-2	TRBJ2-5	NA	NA	TGTGCCAGCAGATATAGACAGGTCCAAGAGACCCAGTACTTC	CASRYRQVQETQYF
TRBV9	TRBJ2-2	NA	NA	TGTGCCAGCAGCGCAGGACTCGGAACCCCACGAAAAAACACCGGGGAGCTGTTTTTT	CASSAGLGTPRKNTGELFF
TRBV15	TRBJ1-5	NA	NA	TGTGCCACCAGCAGCCCGGCAGGCTATAGCAATCAGCCCCAGCATTTT	CATSSPAGYSNQPQHF
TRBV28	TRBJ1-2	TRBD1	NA	TGTGCCAGCAGTTGGGACAGAAGAGGCTACACCTTC	CASSWDRRGYTF
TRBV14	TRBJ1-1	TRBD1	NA	TGTGCCAGCAGCCCGGGGACAGTCAGGCTAGGACGCACTGAAGCTTTCTTT	CASSPGTVRLGRTEAFF
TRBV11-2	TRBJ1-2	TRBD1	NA	TGTGCCAGCAGCCAGGGTGGACAGGCTCGCGGCTACACCTTC	CASSQGGQARGYTF
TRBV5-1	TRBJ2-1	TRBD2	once	TGCGCCAGCAGCTGGGGACTAGTTATTGACAATGAGCAGTTCTTC	CASSWGLVIDNEQFF